What follows are 17 T cell receptor beta chains derived from one specimen sequenced in a study of cytomegalovirus exposure and HLA in healthy donors (dated by TCRdb to about 2017). The receptor library was made with the immunoSEQ multiplex PCR assay. This immuneACCESS table, as held by TCRdb, lists in-frame sequences with V and J called but not all clones. Of the missing ones, under half trace to an unresolved V gene in checked studies; the others have no known cause. For this sample the table gives about 160,000 clones, of which roughly nine tenths were detected only once. 4.5% to 7% of the sample goes to the ten largest clones. What was sequenced was PBMCs. Receptor source: a woman in her 30s in good health and CMV-seronegative.

The CDR3 reads CASSFLSYGYTF. The DNA for the CDR3 is TGTGCCAGCAGTTTCCTCAGCTATGGCTACACCTTC. This rearrangement joins TRBV28 to TRBJ1-2; D remains ambiguous. CDR3 length: 12 residues. Trimming shortened V by 3 bases and J by 4 bases, and 6 bases separated the two germline ends. Per germline, CDR1 MDHEN and CDR2 SYDVKM.

The V and J genes are TRBV21-1 and TRBJ1-2; the DNA was not compared with TRBD1, the D call given in the table. TRBV21-1 represents a pseudogene. The CDR3 has 21 amino acids. CDR3 region: CASSRPLTAEKGTGGADGYTF. Written as DNA, the CDR3 is TGTGCCAGCAGCAGGCCGCTCACAGCCGAGAAGGGGACAGGGGGGGCGGATGGCTACACCTTC.

The chain carries TRBV7-9 and TRBJ2-7, with no clear D. Germline CDR1 and CDR2: SEHNR and FQNEAQ (reference sequence). The length of the CDR3 is 13 residues. Trimming took 5 bases from V and 5 from J, leaving 13 bases between them. CDR3 bases: TGTGCCAGCAGCCCCTGGGCTGGCAACGAGCAGTACTTC. As protein: CASSPWAGNEQYF.

This clone was counted a single time. The chain links TRBV5-1 to TRBJ2-5; D could derive from TRBD1 or TRBD2 (5 bases each). This CDR3 is built from 18 residues. The V gene lost 2 bases and the J gene lost 5 bases, with 25 bases spanning the gap. Germline CDR1 reads SGHRS; CDR2 reads YFSETQ. The CDR3 is CASSFYETRTLGRETQYF. For the CDR3, the DNA is TGCGCCAGCAGCTTCTATGAAACCAGGACTCTGGGGCGGGAGACCCAGTACTTC.

The chain recombines TRBV7-2 with TRBJ2-7, with 9 bases that match TRBD1. This CDR3 region has 15 residues. V was pared by 1 base and J by 3 bases, with 4 bases of the junction left unmatched. Germline V gene lookup returns CDR1 SGHTA and CDR2 FQGNSA. The CDR3 nucleotides read TGTGCCAGCAGCTTAGACAGGGGGCAGGTCTACGAGCAGTACTTC. It encodes CASSLDRGQVYEQYF. Together with reference TRBV7-2 and TRBJ2-7, the CDR3 gives the full variable domain: GAGVSQSPSNKVTEKGKDVELRCDPISGHTALYWYRQSLGQGLEFLIYFQGNSAPDKSGLPSDRFSAERTGGSVSTLTIQRTQQEDSAVYLCASSLDRGQVYEQYFGPGTRLTVT.

About this clone: At one of its ends the junction is not consistent with the germline gene, which may arise from a read error. The V call is TRBV28, the J call TRBJ1-2; D is unresolved. Germline loops: CDR1 MDHEN, CDR2 SYDVKM. CDR3 length: 13 amino acids. The CDR3 bases are TGTGCCAGCAGACCCTCGAGGCCGGAGTGGGAGAACTTC. It is translated as CASRPSRPEWENF.

This clone was seen once. This CDR3 reads CSVEDYLMGYTF. DNA for the CDR3: TGCAGCGTTGAAGATTATCTAATGGGCTACACCTTC. V and J are TRBV29-1 and TRBJ1-2, with D uncertain. The CDR3 runs to 12 residues. The germline V gene encodes CDR1 SQVTM and CDR2 ANQGSEA. V shed 0 bases and J shed 8 bases, with 10 bases lying between them.

V is TRBV5-4 and J is TRBJ1-2; D gene ambiguous. CDR3 length: 13 residues. Germline values: CDR1 SGHNT, CDR2 YYREEE (reference sequence). Trimming pared 4 bases from V and 5 bases from J, leaving 12 bases between. As DNA, the CDR3 is TGTGCCAGCAGCCCGGACCGGAATTATGGCTACACCTTC. This sequence encodes CASSPDRNYGYTF. Full variable domain (rest looked up from reference TRBV5-4 and TRBJ1-2): ETGVTQSPTHLIKTRGQQVTLRCSSQSGHNTVSWYQQALGQGPQFIFQYYREEENGRGNFPPRFSGLQFPNYSSELNVNALELDDSALYLCASSPDRNYGYTFGSGTRLTVV.

The chain carries TRBV7-9 and TRBJ1-2; 9 bases are a match to TRBD1. The CDR3 is 16 residues long. Trimming removed 8 bases from V and 6 bases from J; junction bases left unmatched: 16. Germline-derived CDR1 and CDR2 are SEHNR and FQNEAQ (reference sequence). CDR3 DNA: TGTGCCAGCGAGTCCGGGACAGGGATACGGCTCCATGGCTACACCTTC. Its protein product is CASESGTGIRLHGYTF.

V and J are TRBV5-6 and TRBJ2-7; D not certain. Looked up from germline, CDR1 is SGHDT and CDR2 is YYEEEE. V gave up 2 bases and J gave up 4 bases, with 7 bases separating them. This CDR3 contains 12 residues. The CDR3 nucleotides read TGTGCCAGCAGCTTCTTTAATTACGAGCAGTACTTC. Its protein is CASSFFNYEQYF. Combining the CDR3 with reference TRBV5-6 and TRBJ2-7 gives the whole variable domain DAGVTQSPTHLIKTRGQQVTLRCSPKSGHDTVSWYQQALGQGPQFIFQYYEEEERQRGNFPDRFSGHQFPNYSSELNVNALLLGDSALYLCASSFFNYEQYFGPGTRLTVT.

This sequence joins TRBV7-6 and TRBJ2-2, with a possible D match to TRBD1 (6 bases). Per the germline V gene, CDR1 is SGHVS and CDR2 is FNYEAQ. This CDR3 contains 16 residues. The V gene lost 5 bases and the J gene lost 1 base, with 14 bases spanning the gap. The CDR3 here is CASSPPGARNTGELFF. In DNA form, the CDR3 reads TGTGCCAGCAGCCCACCAGGGGCGAGGAACACCGGGGAGCTGTTTTTT. Full variable domain (remainder filled in from reference TRBV7-6 and TRBJ2-2): GAGVSQSPRYKVTKRGQDVALRCDPISGHVSLYWYRQALGQGPEFLTYFNYEAQQDKSGLPNDRFSAERPEGSISTLTIQRTEQRDSAMYRCASSPPGARNTGELFFGEGSRLTVL.

The J gene is TRBJ1-1, the V gene TRBV5-1, with D possibly being TRBD1 (6 bases). This CDR3 contains 17 residues. V lost 2 bases and J lost 1, with 18 bases in between. Per germline, CDR1 SGHRS and CDR2 YFSETQ. This chain's CDR3 is CASSFKGQRDGNTEAFF. CDR3 nucleotide sequence: TGCGCCAGCAGCTTTAAGGGACAACGTGACGGGAACACTGAAGCTTTCTTT.

The DNA of the CDR3 is TGCGCCAGCAGCTTTAGCGGGAGCTCCTACGAGCAGTACTTC. It is translated as CASSFSGSSYEQYF. This chain joins TRBV5-1 and TRBJ2-7; the match to TRBD2 covers 9 bases. This CDR3 contains 14 residues. Trimming cost V 2 bases and J 0 bases; bases outside gene matches: 0. From germline, CDR1 is SGHRS and CDR2 YFSETQ. Supplemented by reference TRBV5-1 and TRBJ2-7, the full variable domain reads KAGVTQTPRYLIKTRGQQVTLSCSPISGHRSVSWYQQTPGQGLQFLFEYFSETQRNKGNFPGRFSGRQFSNSRSEMNVSTLELGDSALYLCASSFSGSSYEQYFGPGTRLTVT.

V usage is TRBV7-2 and J usage is TRBJ1-4; 8 nucleotides align to TRBD1. In germline, CDR1 is SGHTA, CDR2 FQGNSA. V gave up 5 bases and J gave up 8 bases; unmatched junction bases: 7. CDR3 length: 14 residues. The CDR3 spells CASSPGQGGEKLFF. CDR3 DNA sequence: TGTGCCAGCAGCCCCGGACAGGGCGGGGAAAAACTGTTTTTT. Complete variable domain (other parts from reference TRBV7-2 and TRBJ1-4): GAGVSQSPSNKVTEKGKDVELRCDPISGHTALYWYRQSLGQGLEFLIYFQGNSAPDKSGLPSDRFSAERTGGSVSTLTIQRTQQEDSAVYLCASSPGQGGEKLFFGSGTQLSVL.

The genes are TRBV21-1 and TRBJ1-6. TRBV21-1 is annotated as a pseudogene. The CDR3 is made up of 12 amino acids. The CDR3 sequence: CASSSVNSPLHF. The CDR3 nucleotides read TGTGCCAGCAGCTCCGTAAATTCACCCCTCCACTTT.

This clone was seen only once. The J gene is TRBJ2-2, the V gene TRBV19; D gene uncertain. The CDR3 is made up of 16 amino acids. CDR1 is LNHDA and CDR2 is SQIVND in the germline V gene (reference sequence). Deletions cut 6 bases from V and 5 bases from J, with 19 bases between. The CDR3 sequence is CASREHHRMGTGELFF. CDR3 nucleotide sequence: TGTGCCAGTAGGGAACACCACCGAATGGGTACCGGGGAGCTGTTTTTT.

The CDR3 bases are TGTGCCAGCAGAAAATACAGGGGGGGTAACTATGGCTACACCTTC. Amino acid sequence: CASRKYRGGNYGYTF. The chain joins TRBV6-5 to TRBJ1-2; 8 nucleotides align to TRBD1. V lost 6 bases to trimming and J lost 1 base; unmatched junction nucleotides: 7. Germline V gene data show CDR1 as MNHEY and CDR2 as SVGAGI. This CDR3 is built from 15 residues.